This is a list of T cell receptor beta chains from one sample in a study of blood T cell repertoires in COVID-19. Assay: immunoSEQ multiplex PCR; the TCRdb copy retains only in-frame clones and omits some. The table has under 200,000 clones, around 86% seen once. Sequenced input: peripheral blood. These receptors all come from a man aged 55 to 70 with COVID-19, enrolled during active disease. CDR3s leave out the opening cysteine and the closing phenylalanine or tryptophan.

j_gene	len	v_gene	CDR3aa
TRBJ1-1	12	TRBV11-3	ASSLAGGNTEAF
TRBJ1-2	12	TRBV5-1	ASAAGGTNYGYT
TRBJ2-1	12	TRBV11-1	ASSFGSGGLEQF
TRBJ1-1	11	TRBV19	ASRYREGTEAF
TRBJ1-1	16	TRBV28	ASSLIRFRAGGNTEAF
TRBJ1-3	13	TRBV28	ASSPVSGAGNTIY
TRBJ2-2	13	TRBV30	AWRGQGLSTGELF
TRBJ1-1	10	TRBV29-1	SVGEAALGAF
TRBJ2-6	16	TRBV5-1	ASSPPDRVSSGANVLT
TRBJ1-6	13	TRBV11-2	ASSFQTGKGSPLH
TRBJ1-2	11	TRBV10-3	AISGQGKNGYT
TRBJ2-2	14	TRBV3-1/TRBV3-2	ASSPPYLGNTGELF
TRBJ2-1	13	TRBV5-1	ASSPGLAGVNEQF
TRBJ1-3	11	TRBV19	ASSAGRRNTIY
TRBJ2-1	16	TRBV27	ASSLDGMRISSYNEQF
TRBJ2-3	12	TRBV7-9	ASSDSGGTDTQY
TRBJ1-1	11	TRBV5-1	ASSLDGGSEAF
TRBJ1-4	14	TRBV6-5	ASSSRRGTGSEKLF
TRBJ2-1	15	TRBV4-3	ASSPNRKGGLENEQF
TRBJ1-5	13	TRBV7-8	ASSRGQGPNQPQH
TRBJ2-7	12	TRBV10-3	AISESTGTYEQY
TRBJ2-5	9	TRBV5-1	ASRREETQY
TRBJ2-7	12	TRBV5-1	ASNTGQIPYEQY
TRBJ2-1	10	TRBV6-6	ASRSTGDEQF
TRBJ2-7	13	TRBV6-2/TRBV6-3	ASSLPTSNPLEQY
TRBJ2-3	14	TRBV6-4	ASSVYGQGAADTQY
TRBJ1-3	11	TRBV28	ASSLGQGNTIY
TRBJ2-7	13	TRBV3-1/TRBV3-2	ASSQAASGPYEQY
TRBJ2-2	14	TRBV20-1	SASFSAGGLSGELF
TRBJ1-2	11	TRBV6-2/TRBV6-3	ASSYDRSTGYT
TRBJ2-7	12	TRBV11-1	ASRWTGGRNEQY
TRBJ2-1	13	TRBV19	ASSIGGTGANEQF
TRBJ2-5	11	TRBV7-2	ASSRTGEETQY
TRBJ2-2	14	TRBV7-9	ASSFSGGELGGELF
TRBJ1-1	11	TRBV6-5	ASRGSMNTEAF
TRBJ2-5	12	TRBV6-5	ASSSSEGKETQY
TRBJ2-7	15	TRBV11-2	ASSSPPGGQKLYEQY